The source of this T cell receptor (beta chain) is a study of blood T cell repertoires in COVID-19. Original handling: Estimation of nucleated cell counts was performed using reference gene primer amplification. Clones were sequenced by immunoSEQ multiplex PCR, and TCRdb holds only the in-frame ones, with some missing. V and J calls and clone size are given by that table; D and trimming were obtained from the DNA. The sample lists about 120,000 clones, more than 75% occurring once. The CDR3 has 13 amino acids. The J segment lost 5 bases and the V segment lost 10 bases, leaving 6 bases of the junction unmatched.

This TCR came from a woman aged 45-65 years with acute or convalescent COVID-19. This sequence joins TRBV12-3 or TRBV12-4 and TRBJ2-2; 8 bases are a match to TRBD2. Specimen: peripheral blood. The CDR3 reads CATGGARTGELFF. CDR3 sequence (DNA): TGTGCCACCGGGGGGGCGCGGACCGGGGAGCTGTTTTTT.